A single sample gave rise to the 8 T cell receptor beta chains below, sequenced in a study of human CD8 memory T cell subsets. UMI-labeled 5' RACE was used, and it produced the TCR beta libraries. TCRdb processed the 5' RACE reads again and assigns one entry to each CDR3 protein, with no DNA. Its table records roughly 4,000 distinct CDR3 sequences. The specimen sequenced was CD8+ effector memory T cells (TEM) sorted from PBMCs. Described subset: effector memory CD8 T cells, CCR7- CD45RO+ CD95+. These receptors originate from a human donor in good health.

Measured by frequency, this clonotype is medium-sized. The chain joins TRBV6-1 to TRBJ2-3; checking the TCRdb D call of TRBD1 is not possible without DNA. Germline assignment: CDR1 MNHNS and CDR2 SASEGT. The CDR3 covers 16 residues. CDR3 loop: CAADDPYVRPTDTQYF.

This clonotype shows up as medium-sized by frequency. The chain uses TRBV24-1 and TRBJ2-1. Germline lookup yields CDR1 KGHDR and CDR2 SFDVKD. This CDR3 is 15 amino acids long. CDR3 residues: CATSDLEQDYNEQFF.

The chain joins TRBV4-1 to TRBJ2-3; TCRdb's D gene call, TRBD2, goes unchecked for lack of DNA. CDR1 is MGHRA, CDR2 YSYEKL, per germline. The CDR3 runs 18 residues. The CDR3 region is CASSQEAPGEGNTDTQYF.

This clonotype shows up as medium-sized by frequency. The chain uses TRBV29-1 and TRBJ2-2; with no DNA, the TCRdb D assignment of TRBD2 cannot be verified. Germline V CDR1 and CDR2: SQVTM, ANQGSEA. CDR3 length equals 11 residues. The CDR3 spells CSATRTGELFF.

The chain uses TRBV3-1 and TRBJ2-2. Germline CDR1 and CDR2: LGHDT and YNNKEL (reference sequence). This CDR3 contains 16 residues. CDR3 residues: CASSQEFAGSTGELFF.

The chain has TRBV29-1 and TRBJ2-7; TCRdb gives TRBD1 as the D gene, but with no DNA this cannot be confirmed. The CDR3 extends over 12 amino acids. Germline values: CDR1 SQVTM, CDR2 ANQGSEA. The CDR3 sequence is CSAQGQGNEQYF.

V is TRBV2 and J is TRBJ2-7; TCRdb's D gene call, TRBD1, goes unchecked for lack of DNA. The CDR3 length is 15 residues. CDR1 and CDR2 from the germline V gene are SNHLY and FYNNEI. Here the CDR3 reads CASTGVGGPWYEQYF.

This clonotype is identified as medium-sized from frequency. The chain recombines TRBV5-6 with TRBJ1-1. CDR1 SGHDT and CDR2 YYEEEE come from the germline V gene. This CDR3 contains 12 residues. This CDR3 reads CASSIGNTEAFF.